This is a list of T cell receptor beta chains from one sample in a study of beta chain features in type 1 diabetes. This table comes from immunoSEQ multiplex PCR, and its TCRdb copy is limited to in-frame clones, with some not included. Among 250,000 to 350,000 clones listed, 13% to 15% were seen once. The sample taken for sequencing was central memory CD4+ T cells from blood. Receptors originate from a man between 25 and 39 years old in good health. The CDR3 runs from the conserved cysteine through the conserved F or W. The D gene is left open where the match is weak. The size field is filled for only some rows; it gives once, few, many or a size class.

V	D	size	J	DNA	CDR3
TRBV4-3	NA	few	TRBJ2-4	TGCGCCAGCAGCCAAGTTGGGAACATTCAGTACTTC	CASSQVGNIQYF
TRBV7-2	NA	NA	TRBJ1-2	TGTGCCAGCAGCACAACAGGGTTTCTGGGTGGCTACACCTTC	CASSTTGFLGGYTF
TRBV5-1	NA	few	TRBJ1-1	TGCGCCAGCAGCTTGATCCGGGCGGGGACTGAAGCTTTCTTT	CASSLIRAGTEAFF
TRBV7-8	NA	once	TRBJ1-1	TGTGCCAGCAGCTTAGATCTGCGTAACACTGAAGCTTTCTTT	CASSLDLRNTEAFF
TRBV5-1	TRBD1	few	TRBJ2-2	TGCGCCAGCAGCTCGCGACAGGGGTCTAAGACCGGGGAGCTGTTTTTT	CASSSRQGSKTGELFF
TRBV7-6	NA	NA	TRBJ2-7	TGTGCCAGCAGCACCGGACATGGGCAGTACTTC	CASSTGHGQYF
TRBV14	NA	medium-sized	TRBJ1-1	TGTGCCAGCAGCCAAGATGCAGTTTGGGGGACTGAAGCTTTCTTT	CASSQDAVWGTEAFF
TRBV9	NA	NA	TRBJ1-4	TGTGCCAGCAGCTGGGGGGCAACTAATGAAAAACTGTTTTTT	CASSWGATNEKLFF
TRBV6-1	NA	NA	TRBJ2-1	TGTGCCAGCAGTTTTCTAAAGTACAATGAGCAGTTCTTC	CASSFLKYNEQFF
TRBV29-1	NA	many	TRBJ1-1	TGCAGCGTTGGGGAGAACACTGAAGCTTTCTTT	CSVGENTEAFF
TRBV14	TRBD2	few	TRBJ2-5	TGTGCCAGCAGCCAACTAGCGGGAGTTGAGACCCAGTACTTC	CASSQLAGVETQYF
TRBV5-8	NA	NA	TRBJ1-5	TGTGCCAGCAGTTTCTTTCAGGGAACTCAGCCCCAGCATTTT	CASSFFQGTQPQHF
TRBV30	TRBD1	few	TRBJ2-1	TGTGCCTGGAGTCTCGGGACAGAGAACAATGAGCAGTTCTTC	CAWSLGTENNEQFF
TRBV19	NA	NA	TRBJ2-1	TGTGCCAGTAGTATAGGGACCAATCACAATGAGCAGTTCTTC	CASSIGTNHNEQFF
TRBV11-2	TRBD1	few	TRBJ1-2	TGTGCCAGCAGCCCCGGGACAGGGGGTTTTGGCTACACCTTC	CASSPGTGGFGYTF
TRBV11-2	NA	few	TRBJ2-2	TGTGCCAGCAGCTTAAGATCACGGCCAGGGGAGACCGGGGAGCTGTTTTTT	CASSLRSRPGETGELFF
TRBV28	NA	NA	TRBJ1-1	TGTGCCAGCACCACCGAAAAGGGGCCCATGAACACTGAAGCTTTCTTT	CASTTEKGPMNTEAFF
TRBV10-3	NA	few	TRBJ1-2	TGTGCCATCAGGCAGTCTAACTATGGCTACACCTTC	CAIRQSNYGYTF
TRBV4-2	NA	NA	TRBJ2-1	TGTGCCAGCAGCTTGGCCAGGAGGACCTTTTCGGACAATGAGCAGTTCTTC	CASSLARRTFSDNEQFF
TRBV14	NA	NA	TRBJ2-2	TGTGCCAGCAGCCAAAACAGGAACACCGGGGAGCTGTTTTTT	CASSQNRNTGELFF
TRBV6-6	TRBD2	few	TRBJ2-5	TGTGCCAGCAGGACCCTGCGGGGGGGCGAGGAGACCCAGTACTTC	CASRTLRGGEETQYF
TRBV6-4	NA	few	TRBJ2-7	TGTGCCAGCAGGGTCTGCACAGGGCCAAACGAGCAGTACTTC	CASRVCTGPNEQYF
TRBV11-2	NA	NA	TRBJ2-4	TGTGCCAGCAGCTTAGGTGTACCCCCGGGCATTCAGTACTTC	CASSLGVPPGIQYF
TRBV5-1	NA	few	TRBJ1-1	TGCGCCAGCAGCTCTGCAGGGGCTAGAAACACTGAAGCTTTCTTT	CASSSAGARNTEAFF
TRBV4-2	NA	NA	TRBJ2-1	TGTGCCAGCAGCTCCTTAAACGGGGCAGGGAGCAATGAGCAGTTCTTC	CASSSLNGAGSNEQFF
TRBV5-4	NA	many	TRBJ2-3	TGTGCCAGCAGCGGGGTTCGAGGAGATACGCAGTATTTT	CASSGVRGDTQYF
TRBV7-2	TRBD2	NA	TRBJ2-1	TGTGCCAGCAGACCTTCTAGCGGGGGGGTAACGTTCTTC	CASRPSSGGVTFF
TRBV5-1	NA	few	TRBJ2-7	TGCGCCAGCAGCCCTGGATTCGAGCAGTACTTC	CASSPGFEQYF
TRBV5-4	TRBD2	NA	TRBJ2-1	TGTGCCAGCAGCCCCCGCGGGGGAACGAATGAGCAGTTCTTC	CASSPRGGTNEQFF
TRBV23-1	NA	NA	TRBJ1-2	TGCGCCAGCAGTCACTCCCGTCCGGGATATGGCTACACCTTC	CASSHSRPGYGYTF
TRBV28	NA	few	TRBJ1-1	TGTGCCAGTCGGGACGGAAACACTGAAGCTTTCTTT	CASRDGNTEAFF
TRBV5-4	TRBD2	few	TRBJ2-1	TGTGCCAGCAGCCTTCGCGGGGGGCCCTCCTACAATGAGCAGTTCTTC	CASSLRGGPSYNEQFF
TRBV6-5	NA	few	TRBJ2-5	TGTGCCAGCAGTCCGAAAGAGACCCAGTACTTC	CASSPKETQYF
TRBV19	NA	NA	TRBJ1-1	TGTGCCAGTAGTATAACAGGGCTGAACACTGAAGCTTTCTTT	CASSITGLNTEAFF
TRBV19	NA	NA	TRBJ2-1	TGTGCCAGTTGTAAAGATAGCTCCTACAATGAGCAGTTCTTC	CASCKDSSYNEQFF
TRBV27	NA	NA	TRBJ2-3	TGTGCCAGCAGGCGGGGTGCTAGCACAGATACGCAGTATTTT	CASRRGASTDTQYF
TRBV5-4	NA	few	TRBJ2-5	TGTGCCAGCAGCTTGGGCCCCGTCCAAGAGACCCAGTACTTC	CASSLGPVQETQYF
TRBV10-3	TRBD1	many	TRBJ2-7	TGTGCCATCAGAGGACAGGGCAGCTCCTACGAGCAGTACTTC	CAIRGQGSSYEQYF
TRBV11-3	TRBD1	NA	TRBJ2-1	TGTGCCAGCAGCTTACCGGGACAGCCGGCTGAGCAGTTCTTC	CASSLPGQPAEQFF
TRBV6-5	NA	few	TRBJ2-2	TGTGCCAGCAGTTACTCGAAGGGGGAGCTGTTTTTT	CASSYSKGELFF